This T cell receptor (beta chain) was recorded in a study of lymphopenia after photon versus proton radiotherapy. The CDR3 spans 18 residues. V trimming: 1 base; J trimming: 3 bases; junction bases outside the gene matches: 9. Germline V gene lookup returns CDR1 LNHNV and CDR2 YYDKDF (reference sequence). Assay used: immunoSEQ multiplex PCR; TCRdb lists only in-frame clones, some missing. The sample carries under 30,000 clones, about nine tenths recorded once. Regarding the study as a whole: After the lymphocyte nadir, photon-treated repertoires showed oligoclonal expansion, especially of CD8+ Temra cells.

Remarks on this clone: Its antigen is as yet unknown.

The rearrangement uses TRBV15 and TRBJ1-6; 7 bases map to TRBD1. The TCR sequence derives from a woman aged 45 to 65 with cholangiocarcinoma. Source: peripheral blood, taken from a patient treated with photon-based radiotherapy. CDR3 residues: CATSRVLGRGYYNSPLHF. In DNA form, the CDR3 reads TGTGCCACCAGCAGAGTTTTAGGCAGGGGGTACTATAATTCACCCCTCCACTTT.